This T cell receptor (beta chain) was found in a study of human T cells and chemical hapten exposure. For the study at large: Alopecia areata, totalis or universalis affected patients, mainly female. Study-level points and caveats: PT1 expanded TCR numbers tracked positively with patch test score.

V lost 4 bases and J lost 5; bases outside the gene matches: 6. Germline V gene lookup returns CDR1 SQVTM and CDR2 ANQGSEA. The CDR3 is 13 amino acids. Documented time point: patch test 3, about 24 weeks after DPC sensitization. As to treatment: therapeutic diphenylcyclopropenone sensitization with weekly scalp DPC. In the study's own analysis: A per-sample median of roughly 96,000 TCRs was observed, with a range of roughly 20,000 to 750,000. From the RACE reads, TCRdb called clonotypes with MiXCR, one entry per CDR3 protein. The V and J calls were not made by the authors but by TCRdb's processing. The sample lists 150,000 to 200,000 distinct CDR3 sequences; around 25% were seen once. Remarks on this clonotype: Its antigen is not identified.

The material was whole blood, obtained in connection with sensitization to the hapten diphenylcyclopropenone (DPC). This chain links TRBV29-1 with TRBJ2-7, with 9 nucleotides matching TRBD1. This sequence was found in a woman between 40 and 55 years old with alopecia areata. Some clones in this sample may be carry-over from other donors' samples. The CDR3 nucleotides read TGCAGCGTTGCGACAGGGGGTGAAAACGAGCAGTACTTC. It specifies CSVATGGENEQYF.